A single sample gave rise to the 27 T cell receptor beta chains below, sequenced in a study of shared clonotypes between healthy human individuals. Profiled with immunoSEQ multiplex PCR; TCRdb holds only in-frame clones, not every one. Here the sample spans millions of clones, about 95% being singletons. Naive CD8 cells lacked CD45RO, underwent positive selection for CCR7 and left out terminally differentiated effector memory CD45RA+ cells. The specimen sequenced was naive CD8+ T cells sorted from blood. These receptors came from a man between 18 and 29 years old in good health.

The rearrangement joins TRBV11-2 to TRBJ2-7; D perhaps matches TRBD1 (6 bases). Germline V gene sequence: CDR1 SGHAT, CDR2 FQNNGV. The CDR3 is made up of 14 amino acids. V was shortened by 2 bases and J by 7 bases, with 15 bases between the two germline ends. The CDR3 DNA reads as TGTGCCAGCAGCTTAACAGGGCGAAACTGGGAGCAGTACTTC. It is translated as CASSLTGRNWEQYF.

V is TRBV25-1 and J is TRBJ1-2; tentatively, D is TRBD1 (5 bases). V shed 2 bases and J shed 4 bases, with 11 bases lying between them. Germline CDR1 reads MGHDK; CDR2 reads SYGVNS. CDR3 length: 14 amino acids. DNA for the CDR3: TGTGCCAGCAGTGAAGGTCCAGGGATCTATGGCTACACCTTC. Translation: CASSEGPGIYGYTF.

The rearrangement joins TRBV27 to TRBJ1-2, with D tentatively TRBD1 (5 bases). The CDR3 is made up of 13 amino acids. Germline assignment: CDR1 MNHEY and CDR2 SMNVEV (reference sequence). The germline V and J ends were trimmed by 4 bases and 6 bases, with 12 bases remaining between them. This CDR3 is CASSSLRVDGYTF. DNA for the CDR3: TGTGCCAGCAGTTCCCTCAGGGTGGATGGCTACACCTTC.

Of note for this clone: Other DNA sequences of this sample code for an identical CDR3. The gene calls are TRBV28 and TRBJ2-5, with D possibly being TRBD2 (6 bases). Germline CDR1 is MDHEN and CDR2 is SYDVKM. V was trimmed by 3 bases and J by 2 bases, leaving 10 bases between them. The CDR3 sequence is 14 residues long. In DNA, the CDR3 is TGTGCCAGCAGTTTGATGGGGACTCAAGAGACCCAGTACTTC. Residues: CASSLMGTQETQYF.

This chain connects TRBV28 to TRBJ2-2; tentatively, D is TRBD1 (5 bases). With 5 bases removed from V and 6 bases from J, the gap between germline ends came to 7 bases. CDR1 and CDR2 from the germline V gene are MDHEN and SYDVKM. This CDR3 is 12 amino acids long. The CDR3 DNA reads as TGTGCCAGCAGTAAGGGGTCCGGGGAGCTGTTTTTT. It codes for CASSKGSGELFF.

Regarding this clone: At the DNA level, this CDR3 is encoded by other sequences in the same sample as well. The rearrangement links TRBV5-4 to TRBJ2-2, with D tentatively TRBD2 (6 bases). Between the trimmed V and J ends, which lost 5 bases and 3 bases, there was a span of 8 bases. From germline, CDR1 is SGHNT and CDR2 YYREEE (reference sequence). This CDR3 comprises 13 residues. Here the CDR3 reads CASSWGDTGELFF. The CDR3 nucleotides are TGTGCCAGCAGTTGGGGGGACACCGGGGAGCTGTTTTTT.

Concerning this clone: Within the sample, other DNA sequences also encode this same CDR3. The CDR3 coding sequence is TGTGCCAGCAGCTTGACGGGACTAGCGGGGGAAGAGACCCAGTACTTC. Amino acids: CASSLTGLAGEETQYF. The chain couples TRBV7-8 to TRBJ2-5; 14 nucleotides match TRBD2. The germline CDR1 and CDR2 sequences are SGHVS and FQNEAQ. This CDR3 is 16 amino acids long. J gave up 3 bases and V 3 bases, and 3 bases lay outside the gene matches.

The chain has TRBV7-8 and TRBJ2-1, with 10 nucleotides matching TRBD1. CDR1 and CDR2 from the germline V gene are SGHVS and FQNEAQ. V lost 5 bases, J lost 3 bases, and 7 bases stayed unmatched. This CDR3 is built from 16 residues. For the CDR3, the DNA is TGTGCCAGCAGCCCCGGACAGGGGGGCCTCTACAATGAGCAGTTCTTC. This sequence encodes CASSPGQGGLYNEQFF.

The rearrangement links TRBV9 to TRBJ2-1; D uncertain. Germline loops: CDR1 SGDLS, CDR2 YYNGEE. The CDR3 covers 13 residues. V shed 7 bases and J shed 0 bases, with 8 bases lying between them. CDR3 bases: TGTGCCAGCGGCAGCAGCTCCTACAATGAGCAGTTCTTC. Protein sequence: CASGSSSYNEQFF.

The chain joins TRBV11-2 to TRBJ1-3; TRBD1 might be the D (6 bases). Germline V CDR1 and CDR2: SGHAT, FQNNGV. CDR3 length equals 15 residues. V gave up 3 bases and J gave up 1 base, with 10 bases separating them. CDR3 nucleotides: TGTGCCAGCAGCTTTGAGGGGGAATCTGGAAACACCATATATTTT. As protein: CASSFEGESGNTIYF.

The chain is built from TRBV27 and TRBJ1-2, with 9 bases aligning to TRBD1. Per the germline V gene, CDR1 is MNHEY and CDR2 is SMNVEV (reference sequence). The junction had 5 bases not matched to a gene; V was cut back by 5 bases and J by 4 bases. The CDR3 is 14 amino acids. For the CDR3, the DNA is TGTGCCAGCAGTACCGGGACAGGGAGCTATGGCTACACCTTC. Translating it yields CASSTGTGSYGYTF.

This clone was observed once. This chain uses TRBV7-9 with TRBJ2-7; tentative D call: TRBD1 (5 bases). CDR1 is SEHNR, CDR2 FQNEAQ, per germline (reference sequence). V was cut by 6 bases and J by 5 bases, with 17 bases left in between. The CDR3 is 14 amino acids. CDR3 DNA sequence: TGTGCCAGCAGGGACACCCGTCAGGACGACGAGCAGTACTTC. It is translated as CASRDTRQDDEQYF.

The V call is TRBV19, the J call TRBJ2-5; D might be TRBD1 or TRBD2, each matching 6 bases. Trimming cost V 4 bases and J 4 bases, with 19 bases left between them. CDR3 size: 16 residues. The germline V gene has CDR1 LNHDA and CDR2 SQIVND (reference sequence). The CDR3 here is CASSSGTHIFRETQYF. CDR3 in DNA: TGTGCCAGTAGTAGCGGGACACACATTTTTAGAGAGACCCAGTACTTC. Looking up the rest from reference TRBV19 and TRBJ2-5 gives the full variable domain: DGGITQSPKYLFRKEGQNVTLSCEQNLNHDAMYWYRQDPGQGLRLIYYSQIVNDFQKGDIAEGYSVSREKKESFPLTVTSAQKNPTAFYLCASSSGTHIFRETQYFGPGTRLLVL.

The rearrangement links TRBV27 to TRBJ1-2; D might be TRBD1 (5 bases). CDR1 is MNHEY and CDR2 is SMNVEV in the germline V gene (reference sequence). V was pared by 4 bases and J by 10 bases, with 13 bases between. This CDR3 contains 12 residues. The CDR3 DNA reads TGTGCCAGCAGTTCTACGAGGGGAGCCTACACCTTC. As protein: CASSSTRGAYTF.

The chain recombines TRBV9 with TRBJ2-6; 7 bases line up with TRBD1. Germline lookup yields CDR1 SGDLS and CDR2 YYNGEE. V lost 3 bases, J lost 1 base, and 4 bases stayed unmatched. The CDR3 has 16 amino acids. CDR3 sequence: CASSEKGASGANVLTF. For the CDR3, the DNA is TGTGCCAGCAGCGAGAAGGGGGCATCTGGGGCCAACGTCCTGACTTTC.

This clone was seen only a few times. The V gene is TRBV5-8, the J gene TRBJ2-1; TRBD2 might be the D (5 bases). This CDR3 is 17 amino acids long. From germline, CDR1 is SGHTS and CDR2 YDEGEE. The V and J ends lost 0 bases and 5 bases respectively, with 18 bases between them. The CDR3 is CASSLGVGGPLHNEQFF. The CDR3 DNA reads as TGTGCCAGCAGCTTGGGCGTAGGCGGGCCATTACACAATGAGCAGTTCTTC.

V usage is TRBV18 and J usage is TRBJ2-7; 12 bases map to TRBD1. The germline V gene encodes CDR1 KGHSH and CDR2 LQKENI. V shed 6 bases, J shed 6 bases, and the junction held 6 bases outside the gene matches. This CDR3 region has 14 residues. CDR3 region: CASSPGTGGLEQYF. In DNA, the CDR3 is TGTGCCAGCTCCCCCGGGACAGGGGGCCTCGAGCAGTACTTC. Filled out from reference TRBV18 and TRBJ2-7, the complete variable domain reads NAGVMQNPRHLVRRRGQEARLRCSPMKGHSHVYWYRQLPEEGLKFMVYLQKENIIDESGMPKERFSAEFPKEGPSILRIQQVVRGDSAAYFCASSPGTGGLEQYFGPGTRLTVT.

The chain links TRBV30 to TRBJ1-6; 7 bases agree with TRBD1. The V gene end was trimmed by 0 bases and the J gene end by 5 bases; junction bases not matched to a gene: 4. The CDR3 is made up of 15 amino acids. The germline gives CDR1 GTSNPN, CDR2 SVGIG (reference sequence). The CDR3 coding sequence is TGTGCCTGGAGTGTAGGGGGACAGAATAATTCACCCCTCCACTTT. It encodes CAWSVGGQNNSPLHF.

The chain is built from TRBV4-2 and TRBJ2-5; 8 positions match TRBD2. Germline lookup yields CDR1 LGHNA and CDR2 YNFKEQ. This CDR3 contains 14 residues. Trimming removed 4 bases from V and 5 bases from J; junction bases left unmatched: 6. CDR3: CASSPISGGETQYF. CDR3 DNA: TGTGCCAGCAGCCCGATATCGGGGGGGGAGACCCAGTACTTC.

The rearrangement joins TRBV27 to TRBJ2-7, with 7 bases that match TRBD1. Germline CDR1 is MNHEY and CDR2 is SMNVEV (reference sequence). V lost 6 bases to trimming and J lost 3 bases; unmatched junction nucleotides: 11. The CDR3 runs 15 residues. The CDR3 coding sequence is TGTGCCAGCAGGAGCTACGGGGCAGGGGGCTACGAGCAGTACTTC. Translating it yields CASRSYGAGGYEQYF.

The chain has TRBV7-8 and TRBJ2-5, with 12 bases lining up with TRBD2. V lost 2 bases to trimming and J lost 5 bases; unmatched junction nucleotides: 9. The CDR3 runs 17 residues. Germline lookup yields CDR1 SGHVS and CDR2 FQNEAQ. The CDR3 sequence: CASSLLPSGRAWETQYF. The CDR3 DNA reads as TGTGCCAGCAGCTTACTTCCTAGCGGGAGGGCCTGGGAGACCCAGTACTTC.

The chain couples TRBV14 to TRBJ1-2, with D maybe TRBD1 (6 bases). Trimming took off 6 bases at V and 2 bases at J, with 10 bases between the two ends. Germline V gene lookup returns CDR1 SGHDN and CDR2 FVKESK. The CDR3 contains 13 residues. CDR3 region: CASRVGGNYGYTF. In DNA form, the CDR3 reads TGTGCCAGCAGAGTAGGGGGGAACTATGGCTACACCTTC.

Worth noting for this clone: The same CDR3 can be traced to other DNA sequences in this sample. This chain joins TRBV6-5 and TRBJ2-3, with no clear D. From germline, CDR1 is MNHEY and CDR2 SVGAGI. This CDR3 is built from 12 residues. The germline V and J ends were trimmed by 2 bases and 4 bases, with 4 bases remaining between them. The CDR3: CASSYGSDTQYF. Here the CDR3 DNA reads TGTGCCAGCAGTTACGGTTCAGATACGCAGTATTTT.

The chain couples TRBV6-5 to TRBJ2-1, with TRBD2 matching over 8 bases. The CDR3 covers 14 residues. The trim removed 3 bases at V and 5 bases at J, leaving 3 bases unmatched. The V gene's germline CDR1 is MNHEY and CDR2 SVGAGI. CDR3 bases: TGTGCCAGCAGTTATTACGGGGGGGACAATGAGCAGTTCTTC. Translation: CASSYYGGDNEQFF.

The rearrangement joins TRBV6-1 to TRBJ2-5, with 7 bases lining up with TRBD1. CDR1 and CDR2 (germline): MNHNS, SASEGT. The junction had 12 bases not matched to a gene; V was cut back by 8 bases and J by 3 bases. The CDR3 totals 15 residues. In DNA form, the CDR3 reads TGTGCCAGCTCGCAAACCGGGACAGTGGAAGAGACCCAGTACTTC. It encodes CASSQTGTVEETQYF.

This chain links TRBV21-1 with TRBJ2-7; the table's TRBD1 call for D was not verified on the DNA. TRBV21-1 is listed as a pseudogene. This CDR3 region has 14 residues. The CDR3 loop reads CASHYLQGRYEQYF. DNA of the CDR3: TGTGCCAGCCACTACTTACAGGGGCGCTACGAGCAGTACTTC.

The CDR3 spells CASSQGERYQPQHF. In DNA, the CDR3 is TGTGCCAGCAGCCAAGGGGAAAGGTATCAGCCCCAGCATTTT. The chain recombines TRBV4-2 with TRBJ1-5; D gene uncertain. The ends were cut back, 1 base at V and 5 bases at J, with 9 bases in the middle. This CDR3 is 14 amino acids long. Germline values: CDR1 LGHNA, CDR2 YNFKEQ.